The 3 T cell receptor beta chains below were found in one sample sequenced in a study of glioma-infiltrating T cells. Using RNA template, CDR3s of TCR alpha and beta were amplified with iRepertoire arm-PCR. A single record per CDR3 protein comes from TCRdb applying MiXCR to the multiplex PCR reads. The sample yields 110,000 or so distinct CDR3 sequences, about 25% seen once. The sequenced sample was glioma tissue, nonneoplastic brain tissue, or PBMCs (not recorded which). All receptors come from a human donor with low-grade glioma or glioblastoma, undergoing nonglioma brain surgery, or in good health (not recorded which).

Points on this clonotype: At one boundary the junction diverges from the germline segment, which might be a read error. The chain joins TRBV20-1 to TRBJ1-1, with D tentatively TRBD1 (5 bases). The CDR3 contains 13 residues. Germline lookup yields CDR1 DFQATT and CDR2 SNEGSKA (reference sequence). The CDR3 reads CSAIRGVKTEAFF. CDR3 nucleotides: TGCAGTGCAATCCGGGGGGTGAAAACTGAAGCTTTCTTT.

This clonotype was detected many times. One end of the junction does not line up with germline, which may come from a read error. The V call is TRBV14, the J call TRBJ1-5, with 7 bases matching TRBD1. CDR1 SGHDN and CDR2 FVKESK come from the germline V gene. The CDR3 sequence is 12 residues long. CDR3 DNA sequence: TGTGCCAGCAGCCAAGGGGCGACAGGGTTGAATTTT. Protein: CASSQGATGLNF.

This clonotype was recorded many times. V and J are TRBV7-2 and TRBJ2-3; TRBD2 matches at 14 bases. The V segment lost 5 bases and the J segment 4 bases; nucleotides outside the gene matches: 5. CDR1 is SGHTA, CDR2 FQGNSA, per germline. There are 16 residues in the CDR3. DNA of the CDR3: TGTGCCAGCAGCCTCCGACTAGCGGGAGGGCCAGATACGCAGTATTTT. Protein: CASSLRLAGGPDTQYF. Drawing the rest from reference TRBV7-2 and TRBJ2-3, the complete variable domain is GAGVSQSPSNKVTEKGKDVELRCDPISGHTALYWYRQSLGQGLEFLIYFQGNSAPDKSGLPSDRFSAERTGGSVSTLTIQRTQQEDSAVYLCASSLRLAGGPDTQYFGPGTRLTVL.